One sample yielded the 8 T cell receptor beta chains listed below, sequenced in a study of blood T cell repertoires in COVID-19. The repertoire was sequenced with immunoSEQ multiplex PCR; TCRdb's copy has only in-frame clones and lacks some. The sample has about 360,000 clones, over 70% seen once. What was sequenced was peripheral blood. The receptor source for this set is a man aged 30-40 years with active or convalescent COVID-19.

The V gene is TRBV10-2, the J gene TRBJ2-2, with TRBD2 matching over 15 bases. This CDR3 has 16 residues. J was trimmed by 6 bases and V by 4 bases; bases with no gene match: 3. The germline V gene has CDR1 WSHSY and CDR2 SAAADI. The CDR3 spells CASSAGTSGGSGELFF. In nucleotides, the CDR3 is TGCGCCAGCAGTGCCGGGACTAGCGGGGGGTCCGGGGAGCTGTTTTTT.

This clone has a handful of counts. The chain links TRBV4-1 to TRBJ1-2; 7 positions agree with TRBD1. Germline CDR1 and CDR2: MGHRA and YSYEKL. Losses at the gene ends were 3 bases for V and 8 bases for J; bases not matched to a gene: 6. The CDR3 spans 13 residues. The CDR3 coding sequence is TGCGCCAGCAGCCAGACAGGGTTGTGGGGCTACACCTTC. Amino acid sequence: CASSQTGLWGYTF.

J is TRBJ2-2 and V is TRBV27, with D possibly being TRBD2 (6 bases). V was trimmed by 5 bases and J by 6 bases, leaving 22 bases between them. CDR1 is MNHEY, CDR2 SMNVEV, per germline (reference sequence). The CDR3 has 17 residues. The CDR3 DNA reads TGTGCCAGCAGTCCGTGGAGGGTTTTTTCCGCCGCCGGGGAGCTGTTTTTT. Its translation is CASSPWRVFSAAGELFF.

The chain is built from TRBV27 and TRBJ1-5, with TRBD1 matching over 11 bases. This CDR3 has 14 amino acids. The germline V gene has CDR1 MNHEY and CDR2 SMNVEV (reference sequence). The V segment lost 4 bases and the J segment 6 bases; nucleotides outside the gene matches: 2. CDR3 in amino acids: CASSSGTGGQPQHF. The CDR3 coding sequence is TGTGCCAGCAGTTCCGGGACAGGGGGTCAGCCCCAGCATTTT.

The chain joins TRBV4-3 to TRBJ1-4, with D possibly matching TRBD1 (5 bases). The CDR3 totals 15 residues. Between the trimmed V and J ends, which lost 0 bases and 8 bases, there was a span of 13 bases. Germline-derived CDR1 and CDR2 are LGHNA and YSLEER. CDR3 in amino acids: CASSQDSQGREKLFF. CDR3 sequence (DNA): TGCGCCAGCAGCCAAGATTCTCAGGGTAGGGAAAAACTGTTTTTT.

The chain uses TRBV3-1 (or the pseudogene TRBV3-2) and TRBJ2-1, with D possibly matching TRBD1 (5 bases). V gave up 8 bases and J gave up 5 bases, with 13 bases separating them. CDR1 and CDR2 from the germline V gene are LGHDT and YNNKEL (reference sequence). This CDR3 comprises 13 residues. DNA for the CDR3: TGTGCCAGCTCCCCGGACACCAACAATGAGCAGTTCTTC. This encodes CASSPDTNNEQFF.

This sequence joins TRBV28 and TRBJ2-7; D gene uncertain. The germline V gene has CDR1 MDHEN and CDR2 SYDVKM. Trimming took 8 bases from V and 0 from J, leaving 11 bases between them. This CDR3 contains 13 residues. CDR3 nucleotide sequence: TGTGCCAGCGTTGGGCCTGCCTCCTACGAGCAGTACTTC. Translation gives CASVGPASYEQYF.

The J gene is TRBJ2-3, the V gene TRBV19; 9 bases align to TRBD2. The J segment lost 4 bases and the V segment lost 6 bases, leaving 8 bases of the junction unmatched. The CDR3 sequence is 15 residues long. Germline V gene sequence: CDR1 LNHDA, CDR2 SQIVND (reference sequence). In DNA form, the CDR3 reads TGTGCCAGTAGGGAAAATAGCGGGAGCCCAGATACGCAGTATTTT. This gives the protein CASRENSGSPDTQYF.